This entry features one TCR beta chain sequence. The sample carries other DNA sequences with the same CDR3. Trimming cost V 6 bases and J 2 bases, with 10 bases left between them. Germline loops: CDR1 SEHNR, CDR2 FQNEAQ (reference sequence). The CDR3 sequence is 14 residues long. As processed by the authors: Researchers report that nucleated cell counts were estimated from reference gene primer amplification. Only in-frame clones appear in the TCRdb table, and some are missing; sequencing was by immunoSEQ multiplex PCR. D and trimming were read from the DNA, whereas the V and J calls and clone size are those reported in that table. The sample lists approximately 50,000 clones; 83% were seen once. The sample originates from a study of blood T cell repertoires in COVID-19. Across the study: T cells, B-cell-depleted T cells, or PBMCs provided the cDNA or gDNA that served as material.

The sequence was collected from a human donor in a cohort sampled during active COVID-19. Sequencing was performed on peripheral blood. The V and J genes are TRBV7-9 and TRBJ2-2, with D maybe TRBD2 (6 bases). The chain's CDR3 is CASSRDSNTGELFF. DNA for the CDR3: TGTGCCAGCAGTCGGGACTCTAACACCGGGGAGCTGTTTTTT.